Presented here are 9 T cell receptor beta chains from one specimen sequenced in a study of tumor-infiltrating lymphocytes in primary liver carcinoma. Unsorted bulk tissue (about 19-33 mg) underwent RNA and DNA co-extraction. Reverse transcription of 500 ng total RNA with a constant-region primer produced TCR beta cDNA. Libraries covering TCR beta were generated through three nested multiplex PCR rounds (using a slightly modified ARM-PCR). A C-beta reverse primer and TRBV1-TRBV30 forward primers served in each of the first two PCR rounds, at about 10 cycles apiece. TCRdb re-called the multiplex PCR reads with MiXCR, one entry per CDR3 protein. There are roughly 120,000 distinct CDR3 sequences in the sample; approximately 64% occur only once, and 8.4% lies in the top ten. The material sequenced was liver tumor tissue from sampling region 3. Sample subset: tumor region T3, left-lateral pole. These receptors originate from a woman aged 60 to 75 with primary liver carcinoma and hepatitis B virus infection.

In the case of this clonotype: This could be a read error, since a much larger clone is one nucleotide away. This sequence joins TRBV5-1 and TRBJ2-7, with 8 bases lining up with TRBD1. This CDR3 has 15 amino acids. Germline V gene sequence: CDR1 SGHRS, CDR2 YFSETQ. CDR3 DNA sequence: TGCTCCAGCAGCCCGACGGACAGGGTGATCTACGAGCAGTACTTC. Encoded protein: CSSSPTDRVIYEQYF.

About this clonotype itself: A much larger clone lies one base from this, so it may be a read error. The V and J genes are TRBV7-3 and TRBJ2-3, with a weak D call TRBD2 (5 bases). The CDR3 has 15 amino acids. The germline gives CDR1 SGHTA, CDR2 FQGTGA. V gave up 2 bases and J gave up 1 base, with 10 bases separating them. The CDR3 loop is CASSLGVGGTDTQYF. As DNA, the CDR3 is TGTGCCAGCAGCTTAGGAGTGGGAGGCACAGATACGCAGTATTTT.

Comment on this clonotype: It may be a read error: a sequence one base away is much more abundant. The rearrangement links TRBV30 to TRBJ2-1; tentative D call: TRBD1 (5 bases). Germline V lookup: CDR1 GTSNPN, CDR2 SVGIG (reference sequence). This CDR3 has 13 residues. V lost 0 bases and J 7 bases, leaving 10 bases between the germline ends. In DNA, the CDR3 is TGTGCCTGGAGTGTACTCAGGGAAAATGAGCAGTTCTTC. Its translation is CAWSVLRENEQFF.

Concerning this clonotype itself: Its ends do not fully match the called genes, so a read error is possible. This chain uses TRBV29-1 with TRBJ2-1, with 9 bases matching TRBD2. This CDR3 region has 14 residues. Germline assignment: CDR1 SQVTM and CDR2 ANQGSEA. CDR3 sequence: CSVGLAGIRNEQSF. DNA of the CDR3: TGCAGCGTTGGGCTAGCGGGGATAAGAAATGAGCAGTCCTTC.

This clonotype was detected once. At one end the junction does not follow the germline gene, possibly because of a read error. The chain is built from TRBV5-1 and TRBJ2-1; D is possibly TRBD1 (5 bases). The germline V gene has CDR1 SGHRS and CDR2 YFSETQ. This CDR3 contains 15 residues. CDR3 bases: TGCGCCAGCAGCCCAACAGGAACCCCCTACAATGAGCGGTTCTTC. Translating it yields CASSPTGTPYNERFF.

A note on this clonotype: With a much larger clone just one base away, this may be a read error. It is likely a read error, because the conserved phenylalanine at the end of the CDR3 is missing. The J gene is TRBJ1-1, the V gene TRBV7-9; D is uncertain. Trimming removed 2 bases at V and 0 bases at J, with 7 bases between. CDR1 is SEHNR and CDR2 is FQNEAQ in the germline V gene (reference sequence). The CDR3 has 14 amino acids. The DNA of the CDR3 is TGTGCCAGCAGCTTATCTCAATTGAACACTGAAGCTTTCATT. Protein product: CASSLSQLNTEAFI.

This clonotype was found a few times. Being one base from a much bigger clone, this may be a read error. The rearrangement links TRBV6-5 to TRBJ2-3; 8 nucleotides agree with TRBD2. Germline CDR1 reads MNHEY; CDR2 reads SVGAGI. The CDR3 is 18 residues long. The CDR3 sequence is CASSSGLYSGAGTYTQYF. The CDR3 DNA follows: TGTGCCAGCAGCTCGGGATTGTATAGCGGGGCGGGCACATATACGCAGTATTTT.

Details on this clonotype: One end of the junction fails to match germline, which may point to a read error. The J gene is TRBJ1-1, the V gene TRBV4-2, with no clear D. CDR1 is LGHNA, CDR2 YNFKEQ, per germline. This CDR3 spans 13 amino acids. The DNA for the CDR3 is TGTGCCAGCAGCCAATTTGAGAACACTGAAACTTCCTTT. It translates to CASSQFENTETSF.

This clonotype appeared a few times. The chain is built from TRBV5-1 and TRBJ2-3; 7 nucleotides align to TRBD2. Germline V lookup: CDR1 SGHRS, CDR2 YFSETQ. The CDR3 length is 15 residues. J gave up 0 bases and V 5 bases, and 6 bases lay outside the gene matches. The CDR3 sequence: CASSGYSGSTDTQYF. CDR3 nucleotide sequence: TGCGCCAGCAGTGGATATAGCGGGAGCACAGATACGCAGTATTTT.